This TCR beta chain was sequenced during a study of molecular identifiers for immune sequencing clone quantification. Study at large: Five aliquots were made in replicates from the RNA of approximately 20,000 or 98,000 naive CD8 cells, and four were sequenced. Findings and caveats of the study: Jurkat TCR RNA spiked in from one cell reportedly remained identifiable amid roughly 910,000 naive cells. Clones exceeding 20 RNA copies carried over 97% of effector molecules but under 1% of naive-cell molecules.

This clonotype was seen a few times. Its antigen is unidentified. Naive CD8 T cell sorting was performed on the CD8+CD4-CCR7+CD45RA+ phenotype. MiXCR, run by TCRdb on the PCR reads, gives a single entry per CDR3 protein. Here the sample spans about 630,000 distinct CDR3 sequences, over 25% being singletons. The sequencing sample was made of naive CD8+ T cells from blood, with Jurkat cell RNA spiked in. Subset defined: FACS-sorted CD8+CD4-CCR7+CD45RA+ naive T cells. This TCR came from a human donor in good health. Some libraries in this study had Jurkat cell RNA spiked in.

CDR3 loop: CASSLDPNTIYF. As DNA, the CDR3 is TGTGCCAGCAGCTTAGATCCGAACACCATATATTTT. The chain combines TRBV7-6 with TRBJ1-3; D gene unclear. CDR1 and CDR2 from the germline V gene are SGHVS and FNYEAQ. CDR3 length: 12 residues. The V and J ends lost 1 base and 7 bases respectively, with 5 bases between them.